This paragraph covers one T cell receptor beta chain sequence. Libraries were prepared by immunoSEQ multiplex PCR; TCRdb keeps only in-frame clonotypes and omits some of them. The table shows about 130,000 clones, with roughly four fifths occurring only once. The sample originates from a study of blood T cell repertoires in COVID-19. Trimming cost V 1 base and J 3 bases; bases outside gene matches: 9. CDR1 is GTSNPN, CDR2 SVGIG, per germline (reference sequence). There are 17 residues in the CDR3. Sequencing was done on a sample of peripheral blood. The J gene is TRBJ1-2, the V gene TRBV30, with TRBD1 matching 12 bases. The receptor comes from a man between 60 and 75 years old with acute or convalescent COVID-19. The CDR3 DNA reads as TGTGCCTGGAGTGGGGGACAGGGGGCGAAGAGTTACTATGGCTACACCTTC. It codes for CAWSGGQGAKSYYGYTF.